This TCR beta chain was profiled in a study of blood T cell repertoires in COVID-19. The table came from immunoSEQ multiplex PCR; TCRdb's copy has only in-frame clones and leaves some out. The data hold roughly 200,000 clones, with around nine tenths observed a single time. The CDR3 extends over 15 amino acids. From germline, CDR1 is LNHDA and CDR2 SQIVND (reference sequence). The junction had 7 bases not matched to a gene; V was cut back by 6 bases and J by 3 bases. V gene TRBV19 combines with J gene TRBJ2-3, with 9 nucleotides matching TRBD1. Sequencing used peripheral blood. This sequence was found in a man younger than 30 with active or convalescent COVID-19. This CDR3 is CASRQGARQTDTQYF. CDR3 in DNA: TGTGCCAGTAGACAGGGGGCGAGACAAACAGATACGCAGTATTTT.